This TCR beta chain is drawn from a study of T cells after yellow fever vaccination. Study-wide results and caveats: A large majority of primary-vaccination clones showed up again after the booster (approximately 96% CD4, approximately 90% CD8). Sorted repertoires could include abundant contaminating clonotypes from bulk cells. The secondary response was weaker but peaked faster, day 5 versus 15.

In this sample, this clonotype turned up a few times. The antigen remains unidentified. The TCR cDNA carried a universal primer site and UMIs from 5'RACE template switching. MiXCR, run by TCRdb on the 5' RACE reads, gives a single entry per CDR3 protein. Counted here are some 120,000 distinct CDR3 sequences, over 8% occurring once; the ten biggest clones make up about 40%. Germline V gives CDR1 SQVTM, CDR2 ANQGSEA. The CDR3 has 15 amino acids. V was trimmed by 3 bases and J by 2 bases, leaving 11 bases between them. V gene TRBV29-1 combines with J gene TRBJ2-6, with a weak D call TRBD1 (5 bases). Sequencing was performed on CD8+ T cells sorted from PBMCs, taken on the day of the yellow fever booster vaccination. This TCR came from a man younger than 30 who received the YFV17D yellow fever vaccine. CDR3 DNA sequence: TGCAGCGTTGAGGGCGCAGGGACTGGGGCCAACGTCCTGACTTTC. Translated: CSVEGAGTGANVLTF.